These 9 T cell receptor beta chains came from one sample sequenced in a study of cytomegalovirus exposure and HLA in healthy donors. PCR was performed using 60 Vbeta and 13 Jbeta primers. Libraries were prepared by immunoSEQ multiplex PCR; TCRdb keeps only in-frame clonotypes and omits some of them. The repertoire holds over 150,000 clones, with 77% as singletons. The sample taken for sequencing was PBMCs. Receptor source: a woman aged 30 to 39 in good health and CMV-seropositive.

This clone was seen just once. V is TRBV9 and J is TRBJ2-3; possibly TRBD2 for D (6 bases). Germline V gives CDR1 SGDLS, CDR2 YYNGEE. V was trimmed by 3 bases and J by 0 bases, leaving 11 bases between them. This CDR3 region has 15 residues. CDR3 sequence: CASSAGLYSTDTQYF. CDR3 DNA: TGTGCCAGCAGCGCGGGACTTTATAGCACAGATACGCAGTATTTT.

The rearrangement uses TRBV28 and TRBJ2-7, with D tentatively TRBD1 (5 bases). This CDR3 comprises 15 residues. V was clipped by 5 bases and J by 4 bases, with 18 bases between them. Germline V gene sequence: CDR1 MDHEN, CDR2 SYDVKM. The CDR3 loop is CASSIPGLKTYEQYF. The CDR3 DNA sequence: TGTGCCAGCAGTATCCCAGGGTTAAAGACTTACGAGCAGTACTTC.

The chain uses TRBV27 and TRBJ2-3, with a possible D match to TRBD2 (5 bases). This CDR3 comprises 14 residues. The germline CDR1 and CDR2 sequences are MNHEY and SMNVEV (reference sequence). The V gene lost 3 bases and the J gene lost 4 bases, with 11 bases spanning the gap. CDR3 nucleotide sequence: TGTGCCAGCAGTTTCGGCGGGTGGGCAGATACGCAGTATTTT. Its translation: CASSFGGWADTQYF.

CDR3 coding DNA: TGTGCCAGTACCGACAGGGGAGGCAATCAGCCCCAGCATTTT. Encoded protein: CASTDRGGNQPQHF. The chain recombines TRBV19 with TRBJ1-5; 8 bases map to TRBD1. V shed 7 bases, J shed 2 bases, and the junction held 4 bases outside the gene matches. CDR3 length: 14 amino acids. Germline CDR1 reads LNHDA; CDR2 reads SQIVND (reference sequence).

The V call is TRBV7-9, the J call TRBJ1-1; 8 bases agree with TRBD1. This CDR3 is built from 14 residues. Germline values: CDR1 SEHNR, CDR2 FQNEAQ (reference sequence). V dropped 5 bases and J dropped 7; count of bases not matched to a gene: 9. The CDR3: CASSHDGTGDEAFF. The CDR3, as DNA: TGTGCCAGCAGCCATGATGGGACAGGAGATGAAGCTTTCTTT.

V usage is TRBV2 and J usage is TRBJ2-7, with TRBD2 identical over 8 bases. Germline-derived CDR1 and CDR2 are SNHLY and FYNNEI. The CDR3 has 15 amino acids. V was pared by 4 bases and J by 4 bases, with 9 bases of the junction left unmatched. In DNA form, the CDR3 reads TGTGCCAGCAGTGCCCGGGGGGGGGCCACGTACGAGCAGTACTTC. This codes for CASSARGGATYEQYF.

The DNA of the CDR3 is TGTGCCATCAGTGAGATCGGGAACACTGAAGCTTTCTTT. This translates into CAISEIGNTEAFF. The chain recombines TRBV10-3 with TRBJ1-1; unclear D gene. In germline, CDR1 is ENHRY, CDR2 SYGVKD. The CDR3 spans 13 residues. Trimming took off 2 bases at V and 1 base at J, with 5 bases between the two ends.

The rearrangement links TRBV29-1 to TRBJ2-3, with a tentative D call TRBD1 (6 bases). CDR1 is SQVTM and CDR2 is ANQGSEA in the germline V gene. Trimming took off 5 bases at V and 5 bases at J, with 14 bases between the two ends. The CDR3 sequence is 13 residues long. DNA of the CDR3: TGCAGCGTTAACCAGGGGATGAGAGATACGCAGTATTTT. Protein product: CSVNQGMRDTQYF.

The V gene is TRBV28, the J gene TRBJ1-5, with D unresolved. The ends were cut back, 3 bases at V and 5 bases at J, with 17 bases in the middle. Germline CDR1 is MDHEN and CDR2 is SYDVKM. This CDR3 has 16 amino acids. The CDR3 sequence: CASSFGGKGNYQPQHF. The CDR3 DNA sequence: TGTGCCAGCAGTTTCGGAGGGAAGGGTAATTATCAGCCCCAGCATTTT.